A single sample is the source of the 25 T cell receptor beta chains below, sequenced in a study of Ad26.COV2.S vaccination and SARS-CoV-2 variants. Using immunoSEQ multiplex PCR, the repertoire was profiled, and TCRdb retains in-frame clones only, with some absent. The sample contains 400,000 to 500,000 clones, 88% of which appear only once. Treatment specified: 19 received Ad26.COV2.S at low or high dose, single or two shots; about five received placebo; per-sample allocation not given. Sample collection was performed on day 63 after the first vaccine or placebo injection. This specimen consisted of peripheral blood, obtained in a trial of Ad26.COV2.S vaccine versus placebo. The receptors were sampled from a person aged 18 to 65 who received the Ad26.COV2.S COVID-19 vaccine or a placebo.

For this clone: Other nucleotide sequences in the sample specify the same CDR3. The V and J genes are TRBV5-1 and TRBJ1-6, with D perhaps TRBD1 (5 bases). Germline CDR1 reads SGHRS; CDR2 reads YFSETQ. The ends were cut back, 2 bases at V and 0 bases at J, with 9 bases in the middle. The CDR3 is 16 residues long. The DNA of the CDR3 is TGCGCCAGCAGCTTAGCAGGGAGCTCCTATAATTCACCCCTCCACTTT. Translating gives CASSLAGSSYNSPLHF. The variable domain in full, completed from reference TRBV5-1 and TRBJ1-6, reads KAGVTQTPRYLIKTRGQQVTLSCSPISGHRSVSWYQQTPGQGLQFLFEYFSETQRNKGNFPGRFSGRQFSNSRSEMNVSTLELGDSALYLCASSLAGSSYNSPLHFGNGTRLTVT.

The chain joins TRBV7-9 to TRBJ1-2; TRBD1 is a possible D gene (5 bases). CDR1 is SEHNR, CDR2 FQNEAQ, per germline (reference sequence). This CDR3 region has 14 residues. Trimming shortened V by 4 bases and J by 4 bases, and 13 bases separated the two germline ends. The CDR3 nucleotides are TGTGCCAGCAGCTCCGCTGGGGGGGGCTATGGCTACACCTTC. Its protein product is CASSSAGGGYGYTF.

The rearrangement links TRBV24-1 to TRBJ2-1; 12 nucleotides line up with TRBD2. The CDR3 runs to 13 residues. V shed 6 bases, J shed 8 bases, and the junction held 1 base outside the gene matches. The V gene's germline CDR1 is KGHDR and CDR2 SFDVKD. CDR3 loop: CATSLAGGHEQFF. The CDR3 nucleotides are TGTGCCACCAGTCTAGCGGGGGGGCATGAGCAGTTCTTC.

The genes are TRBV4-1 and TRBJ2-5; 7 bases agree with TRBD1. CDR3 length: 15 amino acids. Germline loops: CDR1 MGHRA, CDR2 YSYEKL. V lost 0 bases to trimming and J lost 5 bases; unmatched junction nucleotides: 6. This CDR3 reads CASSQDTGEVETQYF. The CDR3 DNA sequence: TGCGCCAGCAGCCAAGATACAGGGGAAGTCGAGACCCAGTACTTC.

The DNA for the CDR3 is TGTGCCAGCAGCGTAGGCACAGGCATAAATGAAAAACTGTTTTTT. It yields the protein CASSVGTGINEKLFF. V and J are TRBV9 and TRBJ1-4; D might be TRBD1 (5 bases). Per the germline V gene, CDR1 is SGDLS and CDR2 is YYNGEE. V shed 0 bases and J shed 5 bases, with 11 bases lying between them. The CDR3 spans 15 residues.

CDR3 sequence reads: CASSASGWTANEQFF. The DNA of the CDR3 is TGTGCCAGCAGTGCCAGCGGGTGGACTGCCAATGAGCAGTTCTTC. This chain uses TRBV9 with TRBJ2-1; TRBD2 might be the D (6 bases). CDR3 size: 15 residues. The V and J ends lost 5 bases and 6 bases respectively, with 18 bases between them. Germline CDR1 is SGDLS and CDR2 is YYNGEE.

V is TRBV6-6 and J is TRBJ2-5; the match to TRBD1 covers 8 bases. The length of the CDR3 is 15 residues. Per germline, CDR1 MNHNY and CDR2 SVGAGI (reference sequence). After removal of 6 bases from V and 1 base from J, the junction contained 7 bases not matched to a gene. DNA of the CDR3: TGTGCCAGCAGCCCTCGGACAGGGATCCAAGAGACCCAGTACTTC. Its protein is CASSPRTGIQETQYF.

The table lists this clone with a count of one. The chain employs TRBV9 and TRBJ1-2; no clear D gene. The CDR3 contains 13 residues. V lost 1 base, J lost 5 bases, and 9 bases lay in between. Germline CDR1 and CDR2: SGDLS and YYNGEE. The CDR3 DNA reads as TGTGCCAGCAGCGTAAGCAGCCTATATGGCTACACCTTC. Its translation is CASSVSSLYGYTF.

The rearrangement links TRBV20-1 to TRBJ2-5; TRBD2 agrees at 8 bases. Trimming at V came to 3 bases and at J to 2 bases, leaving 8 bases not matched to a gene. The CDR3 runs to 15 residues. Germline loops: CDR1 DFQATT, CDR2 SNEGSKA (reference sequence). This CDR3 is CSASPYGGVQETQYF. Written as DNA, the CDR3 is TGCAGTGCTAGTCCTTACGGGGGGGTTCAAGAGACCCAGTACTTC.

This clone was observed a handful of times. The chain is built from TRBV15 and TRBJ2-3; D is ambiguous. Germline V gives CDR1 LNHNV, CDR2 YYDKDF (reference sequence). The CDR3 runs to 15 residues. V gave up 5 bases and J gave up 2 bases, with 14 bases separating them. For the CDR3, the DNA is TGTGCCACCAGCGTTAGGGCCTACCACACAGATACGCAGTATTTT. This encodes CATSVRAYHTDTQYF.

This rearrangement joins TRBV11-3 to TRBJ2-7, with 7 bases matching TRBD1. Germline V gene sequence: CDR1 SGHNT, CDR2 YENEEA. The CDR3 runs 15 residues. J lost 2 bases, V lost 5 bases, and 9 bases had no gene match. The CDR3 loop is CASSKSGQAAYEQYF. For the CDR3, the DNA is TGTGCCAGCAGCAAATCAGGACAGGCCGCCTACGAGCAGTACTTC.

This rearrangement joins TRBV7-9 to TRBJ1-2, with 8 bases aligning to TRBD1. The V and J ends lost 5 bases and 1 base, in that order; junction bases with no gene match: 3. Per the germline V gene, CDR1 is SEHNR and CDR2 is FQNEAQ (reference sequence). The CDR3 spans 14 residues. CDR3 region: CASSPGQDNYGYTF. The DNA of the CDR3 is TGTGCCAGCAGCCCGGGACAGGATAACTATGGCTACACCTTC.

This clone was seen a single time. DNA of the CDR3: TGTGCCAGCAGTGAGCCGGACAGAGGGCCGGAGTATTTT. It translates to CASSEPDRGPEYF. This chain joins TRBV2 and TRBJ2-3; tentatively, D is TRBD1 (6 bases). From germline, CDR1 is SNHLY and CDR2 FYNNEI. The CDR3 runs 13 residues. Trimming pared 3 bases from V and 13 bases from J, leaving 17 bases between.

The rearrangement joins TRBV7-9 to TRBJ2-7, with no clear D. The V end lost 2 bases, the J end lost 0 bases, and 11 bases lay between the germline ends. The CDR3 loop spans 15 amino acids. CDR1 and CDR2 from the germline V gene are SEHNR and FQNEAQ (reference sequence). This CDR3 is CASSLSAEYSYEQYF. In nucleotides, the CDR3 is TGTGCCAGCAGCTTATCGGCCGAATACTCCTACGAGCAGTACTTC.

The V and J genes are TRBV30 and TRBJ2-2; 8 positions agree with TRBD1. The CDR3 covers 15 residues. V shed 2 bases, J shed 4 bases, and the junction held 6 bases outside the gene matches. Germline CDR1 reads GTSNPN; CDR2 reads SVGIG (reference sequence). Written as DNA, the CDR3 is TGTGCCTGGAGTCCAGGGGGCTGGAGCACCGGGGAGCTGTTTTTT. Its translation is CAWSPGGWSTGELFF.

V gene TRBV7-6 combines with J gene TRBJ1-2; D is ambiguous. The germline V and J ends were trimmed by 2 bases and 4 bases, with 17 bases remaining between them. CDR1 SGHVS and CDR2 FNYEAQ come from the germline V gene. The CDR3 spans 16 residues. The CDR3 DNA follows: TGTGCCAGCAGCTTAAATAGGAAGGACGGTGGCTATGGCTACACCTTC. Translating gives CASSLNRKDGGYGYTF.

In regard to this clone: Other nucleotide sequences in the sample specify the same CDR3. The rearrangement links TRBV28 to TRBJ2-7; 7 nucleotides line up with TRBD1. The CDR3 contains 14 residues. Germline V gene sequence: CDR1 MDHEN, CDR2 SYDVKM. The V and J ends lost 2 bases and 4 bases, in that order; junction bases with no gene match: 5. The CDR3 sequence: CASSLPGTAYEQYF. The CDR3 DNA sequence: TGTGCCAGCAGTTTACCCGGGACAGCTTACGAGCAGTACTTC.

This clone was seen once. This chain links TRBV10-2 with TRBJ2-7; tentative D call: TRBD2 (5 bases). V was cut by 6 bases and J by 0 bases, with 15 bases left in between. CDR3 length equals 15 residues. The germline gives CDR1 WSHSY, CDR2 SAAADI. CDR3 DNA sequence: TGCGCCAGCAGCCACGACCTAGCTCTCTCCTACGAGCAGTACTTC. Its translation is CASSHDLALSYEQYF.

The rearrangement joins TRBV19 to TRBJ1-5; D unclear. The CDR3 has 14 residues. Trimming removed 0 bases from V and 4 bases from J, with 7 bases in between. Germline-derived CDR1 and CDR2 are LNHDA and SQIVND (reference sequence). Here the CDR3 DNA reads TGTGCCAGTAGTATAGAGGTCGGGAATCAGCCCCAGCATTTT. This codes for CASSIEVGNQPQHF.

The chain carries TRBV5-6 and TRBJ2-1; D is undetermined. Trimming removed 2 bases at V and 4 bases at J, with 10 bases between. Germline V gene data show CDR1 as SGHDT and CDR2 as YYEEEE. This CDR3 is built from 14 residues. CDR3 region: CASSFETVYNEQFF. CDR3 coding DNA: TGTGCCAGCAGCTTCGAGACTGTGTACAATGAGCAGTTCTTC.

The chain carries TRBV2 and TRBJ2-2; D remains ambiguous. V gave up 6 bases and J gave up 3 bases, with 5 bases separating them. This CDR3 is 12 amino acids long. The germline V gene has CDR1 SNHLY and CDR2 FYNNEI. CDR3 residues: CASRLYTGELFF. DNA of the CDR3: TGTGCCAGCAGGTTGTACACCGGGGAGCTGTTTTTT.

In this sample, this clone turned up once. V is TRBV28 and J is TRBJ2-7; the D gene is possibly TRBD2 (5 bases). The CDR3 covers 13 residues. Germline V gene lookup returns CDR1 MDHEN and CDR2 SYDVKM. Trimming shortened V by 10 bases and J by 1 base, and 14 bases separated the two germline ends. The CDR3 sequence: CAIHSGRSYEQYF. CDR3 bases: TGTGCCATCCACAGCGGACGGTCCTACGAGCAGTACTTC.

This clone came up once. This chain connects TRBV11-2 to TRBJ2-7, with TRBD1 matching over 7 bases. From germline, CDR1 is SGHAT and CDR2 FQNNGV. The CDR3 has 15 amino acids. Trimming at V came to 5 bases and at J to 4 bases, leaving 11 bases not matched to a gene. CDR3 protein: CASSLKRQGWYEQYF. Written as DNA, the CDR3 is TGTGCCAGCAGCCTAAAGCGACAGGGCTGGTACGAGCAGTACTTC.

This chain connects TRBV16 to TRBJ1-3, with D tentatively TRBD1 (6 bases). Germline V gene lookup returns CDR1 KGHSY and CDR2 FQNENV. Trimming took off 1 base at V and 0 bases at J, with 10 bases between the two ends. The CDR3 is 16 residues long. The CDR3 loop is CASSQFQGYSGNTIYF. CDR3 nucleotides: TGTGCCAGCAGCCAATTCCAGGGGTACTCTGGAAACACCATATATTTT.

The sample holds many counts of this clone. The CDR3 region is CASTTIQGEDTEAFF. CDR3 nucleotides: TGTGCCAGCACCACGATACAGGGGGAGGACACTGAAGCTTTCTTT. The rearrangement links TRBV4-2 to TRBJ1-1; 8 bases match TRBD1. Looked up from germline, CDR1 is LGHNA and CDR2 is YNFKEQ. The CDR3 spans 15 residues. The ends lost 7 bases at V and 3 bases at J; junction bases unmatched: 10.